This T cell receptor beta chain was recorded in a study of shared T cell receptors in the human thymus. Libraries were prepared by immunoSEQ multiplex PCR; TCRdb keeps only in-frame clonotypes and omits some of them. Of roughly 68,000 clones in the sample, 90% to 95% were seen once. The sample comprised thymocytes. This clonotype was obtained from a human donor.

This CDR3 is CASSGGDSTTGGYTF. The DNA for the CDR3 is TGCGCCAGCAGCGGAGGGGACAGTACGACTGGGGGCTACACCTTC. The rearrangement links TRBV5-1 to TRBJ1-2; 7 nucleotides line up with TRBD1. The CDR3 extends over 15 amino acids. J lost 8 bases, V lost 4 bases, and 14 bases had no gene match. The V gene's germline CDR1 is SGHRS and CDR2 YFSETQ. Together with reference TRBV5-1 and TRBJ1-2, the CDR3 gives the full variable domain: KAGVTQTPRYLIKTRGQQVTLSCSPISGHRSVSWYQQTPGQGLQFLFEYFSETQRNKGNFPGRFSGRQFSNSRSEMNVSTLELGDSALYLCASSGGDSTTGGYTFGSGTRLTVV.